This T cell receptor beta chain was recorded in a study of cytomegalovirus exposure and HLA in healthy donors. This clone has more than one count but fewer than ten. With 60 Vbeta and 13 Jbeta primers, the PCR was carried out. TCRdb's copy holds only in-frame clones and misses some; the assay was immunoSEQ multiplex PCR. Seen here are about 99,000 clones, 60% to 85% observed once, and the top ten hold approximately 5%. Germline trimming cut 4 bases from V and 10 bases from J; bases unmatched to any gene: 11. In germline, CDR1 is SGHDT, CDR2 YYEEEE. CDR3 length: 16 residues. The sequence was obtained from a woman under 30 in good health and CMV-seropositive. This chain joins TRBV5-6 and TRBJ1-6; TRBD1 matches at 10 bases. What was sequenced was PBMCs. The CDR3 DNA sequence: TGTGCCAGCAGCCCGGCCACGGGACAGGGGAAATCACCCCTCCACTTT. It yields the protein CASSPATGQGKSPLHF.